The 26 T cell receptor beta chains below come from one sample, sequenced in a study of shared clonotypes between healthy human individuals. Some clones are missing from TCRdb's copy, which holds only in-frame ones; the method was immunoSEQ multiplex PCR. The repertoire consists of about 1.1 million clones, with 60% to 85% occurring once and the leading ten covering 0.7% to 0.95%. Sequenced material: memory CD4+ T cells from PBMCs. The subset: CD45RA-negative fraction. Receptors were obtained from a man younger than 35 in good health. Some clones in this sample may be carry-over from other donors' samples.

The chain recombines TRBV25-1 with TRBJ2-2; D perhaps matches TRBD2 (6 bases). The CDR3 is 14 residues long. The germline V and J ends were trimmed by 5 bases and 4 bases, with 11 bases remaining between them. Germline values: CDR1 MGHDK, CDR2 SYGVNS. The CDR3 sequence: CASSNTGGTGELFF. CDR3 coding DNA: TGTGCCAGCAGTAACACCGGGGGCACCGGGGAGCTGTTTTTT.

This clone was found once. This sequence is one base from a far larger clone and is likely a read error. The sample holds other DNA sequences that translate to the same CDR3. CDR3: CASSLGTGVEDTEAFF. The CDR3 region has the DNA TGTGCCAGCAGCTTGGGGACAGGGGTTGAAGACACTGAAGCTTTCTTT. V and J are TRBV5-4 and TRBJ1-1; TRBD1 matches at 9 bases. V lost 0 bases, J lost 3 bases, and 6 bases stayed unmatched. Germline V gene sequence: CDR1 SGHNT, CDR2 YYREEE (reference sequence). The CDR3 runs 16 residues. Using reference TRBV5-4 and TRBJ1-1 for the parts outside the CDR3, the full variable domain is ETGVTQSPTHLIKTRGQQVTLRCSSQSGHNTVSWYQQALGQGPQFIFQYYREEENGRGNFPPRFSGLQFPNYSSELNVNALELDDSALYLCASSLGTGVEDTEAFFGQGTRLTVV.

This clone was found once. V and J are TRBV4-1 and TRBJ2-3, with 7 bases lining up with TRBD1. The V segment lost 3 bases and the J segment 5 bases; nucleotides outside the gene matches: 8. The germline CDR1 and CDR2 sequences are MGHRA and YSYEKL. This CDR3 has 15 amino acids. For the CDR3, the DNA is TGCGCCAGCAGCCAGGCCGACAGGGCGGGAGATACGCAGTATTTT. It is translated as CASSQADRAGDTQYF.

This clone occurred once. The chain combines TRBV18 with TRBJ2-7; the D gene is possibly TRBD1 (6 bases). Between the trimmed V and J ends, which lost 4 bases and 7 bases, there was a span of 23 bases. The CDR3 loop spans 16 amino acids. Germline V gives CDR1 KGHSH, CDR2 LQKENI. CDR3 DNA sequence: TGTGCCAGCTCACTGCAACAGGGAGAGCACCCAGTAGAGCAGTACTTC. Translated, it gives CASSLQQGEHPVEQYF.

This clone was detected only once. The rearrangement links TRBV19 to TRBJ2-7; 8 bases line up with TRBD2. Germline loops: CDR1 LNHDA, CDR2 SQIVND (reference sequence). The V segment lost 5 bases and the J segment 7 bases; nucleotides outside the gene matches: 13. The CDR3 covers 15 residues. DNA for the CDR3: TGTGCCAGTAGTCCCCCCCGCGCCGGCGGGGGGGAGCAGTACTTC. Translation: CASSPPRAGGGEQYF.

V gene TRBV28 combines with J gene TRBJ1-1; D not resolved. V lost 2 bases to trimming and J lost 5 bases, with 6 bases between them. This CDR3 has 12 residues. Looked up from germline, CDR1 is MDHEN and CDR2 is SYDVKM. The DNA of the CDR3 is TGTGCCAGCAGTTTACAGGAAACTGAAGCTTTCTTT. It specifies CASSLQETEAFF.

This sequence joins TRBV5-1 and TRBJ2-1; 10 positions match TRBD1. CDR3 size: 14 residues. CDR1 is SGHRS and CDR2 is YFSETQ in the germline V gene. Trimming cost V 7 bases and J 4 bases; bases outside gene matches: 5. The CDR3 region is CASRGDRGYNEQFF. CDR3 nucleotide sequence: TGCGCCAGCCGGGGGGACAGGGGATACAATGAGCAGTTCTTC.

The table lists this clone with a few counts. The V call is TRBV7-9, the J call TRBJ1-5, with D tentatively TRBD1 (5 bases). The CDR3 runs 15 residues. Trimming cost V 5 bases and J 5 bases, with 16 bases left between them. Germline CDR1 and CDR2: SEHNR and FQNEAQ (reference sequence). The CDR3 DNA reads as TGTGCCAGCAGCAAAGCCGCGACAGCCGATCAGCCCCAGCATTTT. Translating gives CASSKAATADQPQHF.

The chain uses TRBV6-1 and TRBJ1-2; no reliable D call. CDR1 MNHNS and CDR2 SASEGT come from the germline V gene. Trimming cost V 4 bases and J 4 bases, with 7 bases left between them. The CDR3 consists of 12 residues. CDR3: CASSAGSYGYTF. In DNA form, the CDR3 reads TGTGCCAGCAGTGCGGGAAGCTATGGCTACACCTTC.

This clone has just a few counts. This chain connects TRBV28 to TRBJ1-1, with a tentative D call TRBD1 (5 bases). The CDR3 is made up of 12 amino acids. CDR1 and CDR2 from the germline V gene are MDHEN and SYDVKM. V lost 7 bases and J 7 bases, leaving 13 bases between the germline ends. CDR3 sequence (DNA): TGTGCCAGCAATTTCGGGACGGATGAAGCTTTCTTT. It codes for CASNFGTDEAFF.

The chain recombines TRBV10-3 with TRBJ2-7; D might be TRBD1 or TRBD2, each matching 5 bases. Between the trimmed V and J ends, which lost 3 bases and 0 bases, there was a span of 21 bases. In germline, CDR1 is ENHRY, CDR2 SYGVKD. The CDR3 covers 18 residues. CDR3: CAISEDSDRPANSYEQYF. Here the CDR3 DNA reads TGTGCCATCAGTGAAGATAGCGACAGACCTGCAAACTCCTACGAGCAGTACTTC.

V is TRBV27 and J is TRBJ2-3, with D tentatively TRBD2 (6 bases). Trimming removed 5 bases at V and 4 bases at J, with 19 bases between. The CDR3 length is 16 residues. Germline loops: CDR1 MNHEY, CDR2 SMNVEV (reference sequence). CDR3 region: CASSLRLDGRPDTQYF. The DNA of the CDR3 is TGTGCCAGCAGTCTCAGACTAGATGGTAGACCAGATACGCAGTATTTT.

Comments on this clone: Additional DNA sequences in this sample encode the identical CDR3. The chain couples TRBV29-1 to TRBJ2-5; the match to TRBD2 covers 14 bases. Losses at the gene ends were 4 bases for V and 5 bases for J; bases not matched to a gene: 3. The germline V gene encodes CDR1 SQVTM and CDR2 ANQGSEA. The CDR3 spans 14 residues. CDR3 residues: CSVGTSGRWETQYF. DNA for the CDR3: TGCAGCGTTGGGACTAGCGGGAGGTGGGAGACCCAGTACTTC.

The rearrangement links TRBV11-2 to TRBJ2-7, with TRBD1 identical over 8 bases. This CDR3 has 15 residues. Germline trimming cut 5 bases from V and 4 bases from J; bases unmatched to any gene: 10. CDR1 is SGHAT and CDR2 is FQNNGV in the germline V gene. CDR3 sequence: CASSQSAGGGYEQYF. The CDR3 DNA reads as TGTGCCAGCAGCCAGTCGGCAGGGGGCGGGTACGAGCAGTACTTC.

This clone was detected only a few times. The chain joins TRBV29-1 to TRBJ2-2; 7 nucleotides agree with TRBD2. Germline values: CDR1 SQVTM, CDR2 ANQGSEA. V was clipped by 6 bases and J by 7 bases; unmatched bases: 5. The CDR3 extends over 12 amino acids. The DNA of the CDR3 is TGCAGCGTGGACGGGGGGAGCGGGGAGCTGTTTTTT. This codes for CSVDGGSGELFF.

This clone was seen more than once but under ten times. This chain uses TRBV6-1 with TRBJ2-1; D is possibly TRBD1 (6 bases). Germline assignment: CDR1 MNHNS and CDR2 SASEGT. CDR3 length equals 13 residues. Trimming stripped 8 bases from V and 4 bases from J, with 12 bases between. In DNA form, the CDR3 reads TGTGCCAGCGAGGGGACACCTTACAATGAGCAGTTCTTC. This codes for CASEGTPYNEQFF.

Details on this clone: This clone may be a read error of a much larger clone one base away. The rearrangement links TRBV18 to TRBJ1-1; D remains ambiguous. V lost 1 base and J 7 bases, leaving 7 bases between the germline ends. CDR1 and CDR2 from the germline V gene are KGHSH and LQKENI. The CDR3 length is 12 residues. The CDR3 spells CASSPQGVEAFF. The CDR3 DNA reads TGTGCCAGCTCACCACAGGGTGTTGAAGCTTTCTTT. The whole variable domain, filled in from reference TRBV18 and TRBJ1-1, reads NAGVMQNPRHLVRRRGQEARLRCSPMKGHSHVYWYRQLPEEGLKFMVYLQKENIIDESGMPKERFSAEFPKEGPSILRIQQVVRGDSAAYFCASSPQGVEAFFGQGTRLTVV.

The chain employs TRBV5-3 and TRBJ1-2; the D is unclear. TRBV5-3 is an open reading frame, and its role is uncertain. V shed 4 bases and J shed 2 bases, with 18 bases lying between them. The CDR3 is 16 amino acids. The CDR3 coding sequence is TGTGCCAGAAGCACGAAGGTGGAGGAGAAGAACTATGGCTACACCTTC. Translated: CARSTKVEEKNYGYTF.

The rearrangement links TRBV28 to TRBJ2-3, with 7 positions matching TRBD2. Looked up from germline, CDR1 is MDHEN and CDR2 is SYDVKM. V shed 7 bases, J shed 4 bases, and the junction held 11 bases outside the gene matches. The CDR3 spans 15 residues. The CDR3 coding sequence is TGTGCCAGCACCCGAGGGGAGGGAACGGCAGATACGCAGTATTTT. This sequence encodes CASTRGEGTADTQYF.

The chain joins TRBV6-1 to TRBJ2-4, with D unresolved. Germline values: CDR1 MNHNS, CDR2 SASEGT. This CDR3 comprises 13 residues. Between the trimmed V and J ends, which lost 3 bases and 3 bases, there was a span of 6 bases. The CDR3 DNA is TGTGCCAGCAGTGAGTCGGGCAAAAACATTCAGTACTTC. As protein: CASSESGKNIQYF.

The chain employs TRBV11-2 and TRBJ1-3; D unresolved. V shed 8 bases and J shed 0 bases, with 8 bases lying between them. Germline V lookup: CDR1 SGHAT, CDR2 FQNNGV. CDR3 size: 13 residues. Here the CDR3 reads CASERASGNTIYF. CDR3 in DNA: TGTGCCAGCGAGAGGGCCTCTGGAAACACCATATATTTT.

The rearrangement joins TRBV7-9 to TRBJ2-5; no definite D call. The CDR3 totals 14 residues. Looked up from germline, CDR1 is SEHNR and CDR2 is FQNEAQ (reference sequence). V was cut by 6 bases and J by 5 bases, with 16 bases left in between. CDR3 bases: TGTGCCAGCAGGGTGACTGGCTCCATGGAGACCCAGTACTTC. It yields the protein CASRVTGSMETQYF.

This chain uses TRBV29-1 with TRBJ2-5; tentative D call: TRBD2 (6 bases). In germline, CDR1 is SQVTM, CDR2 ANQGSEA. The CDR3 runs to 12 residues. Trimming took 7 bases from V and 4 from J, leaving 13 bases between them. The CDR3 coding sequence is TGCAGCGCCCTTGTGGGAGGAGAGACCCAGTACTTC. It codes for CSALVGGETQYF.

The sample holds many counts of this clone. The CDR3 nucleotides read TGTGCCAGCACACAGGTCTACGAGCAGTACTTC. This gives the protein CASTQVYEQYF. V usage is TRBV2 and J usage is TRBJ2-7, with TRBD1 as a possible D gene (5 bases). Germline V gives CDR1 SNHLY, CDR2 FYNNEI. V lost 7 bases and J 3 bases, leaving 7 bases between the germline ends. The length of the CDR3 is 11 residues.

The gene calls are TRBV6-1 and TRBJ2-2; D call uncertain. V was pared by 5 bases and J by 1 base, with 5 bases between. Germline V CDR1 and CDR2: MNHNS, SASEGT. This CDR3 has 13 amino acids. CDR3 bases: TGTGCCAGCAGTCTCGAGAACACCGGGGAGCTGTTTTTT. This encodes CASSLENTGELFF.

There are a few counts of this clone. The chain combines TRBV2 with TRBJ1-1; D is ambiguous. Germline CDR1 and CDR2: SNHLY and FYNNEI. Trimming stripped 8 bases from V and 5 bases from J, with 3 bases between. CDR3 length equals 9 residues. The CDR3, as DNA: TGTGCCAGCGGGACTGAAGCTTTCTTT. Translation: CASGTEAFF. The full variable domain, its missing parts supplied by reference TRBV2 and TRBJ1-1, is EPEVTQTPSHQVTQMGQEVILRCVPISNHLYFYWYRQILGQKVEFLVSFYNNEISEKSEIFDDQFSVERPDGSNFTLKIRSTKLEDSAMYFCASGTEAFFGQGTRLTVV.